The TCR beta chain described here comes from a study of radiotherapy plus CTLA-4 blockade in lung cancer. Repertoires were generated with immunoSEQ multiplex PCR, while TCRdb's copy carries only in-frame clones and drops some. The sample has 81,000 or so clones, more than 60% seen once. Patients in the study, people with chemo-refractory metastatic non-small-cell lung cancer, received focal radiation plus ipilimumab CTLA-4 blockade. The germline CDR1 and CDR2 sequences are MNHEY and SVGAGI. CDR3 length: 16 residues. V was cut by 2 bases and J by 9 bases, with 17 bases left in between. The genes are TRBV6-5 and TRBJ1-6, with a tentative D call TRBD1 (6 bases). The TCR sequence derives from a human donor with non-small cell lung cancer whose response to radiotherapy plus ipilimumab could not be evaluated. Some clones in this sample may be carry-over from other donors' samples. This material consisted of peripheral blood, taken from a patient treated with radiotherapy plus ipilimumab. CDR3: CASSYDDPGHLSPLHF. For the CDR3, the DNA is TGTGCCAGCAGTTACGATGACCCGGGACACCTTTCACCCCTCCACTTT.